This T cell receptor beta chain was recorded in a study of cytomegalovirus exposure and HLA in healthy donors. Overall study results and limits: A subsequent analysis found that TCR clusters from the first cohort also tended to co-occur in the 130 or so validation repertoires, with less than 95% of cluster scores above 0. Cytomegalovirus-associated status was assigned to some 160 TCR beta chains. Specificity for CMV antigens was confirmed in vitro for a few of the CMV-associated chains.

While the first cohort had some 700 subjects, the donors belonged to the separate validation cohort of about 130 subjects. Data came from immunoSEQ multiplex PCR; TCRdb stores just in-frame clones and leaves some out. The top ten hold approximately 2% of the sample, which has 120,000 or so clones, under 90% seen once. The germline V gene has CDR1 MGHDK and CDR2 SYGVNS. Trimming left V 7 bases short and J 6 bases short, with 19 bases between. CDR3 length: 14 amino acids. Details on this clone: Its antigen is not identified.

The sample taken for sequencing was PBMCs. This receptor was taken from a woman younger than 35 in good health and CMV-seronegative. J is TRBJ2-7 and V is TRBV25-1; a weak D match, TRBD2 (6 bases). This chain's CDR3 is CASKYGGAVSEQYF. CDR3 DNA sequence: TGTGCCAGCAAATACGGGGGAGCGGTGAGCGAGCAGTACTTC.